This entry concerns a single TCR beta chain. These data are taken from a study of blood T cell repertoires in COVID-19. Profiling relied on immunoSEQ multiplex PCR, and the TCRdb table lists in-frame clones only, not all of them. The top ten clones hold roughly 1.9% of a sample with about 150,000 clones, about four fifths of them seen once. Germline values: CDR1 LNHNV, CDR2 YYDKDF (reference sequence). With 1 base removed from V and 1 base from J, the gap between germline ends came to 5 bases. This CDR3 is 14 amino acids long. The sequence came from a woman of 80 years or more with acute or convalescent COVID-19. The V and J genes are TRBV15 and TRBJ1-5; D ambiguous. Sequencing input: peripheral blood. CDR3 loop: CATSRGLSNQPQHF. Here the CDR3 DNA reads TGTGCCACCAGCAGAGGTTTAAGCAATCAGCCCCAGCATTTT.